This T cell receptor beta chain was identified in a study of radiotherapy plus CTLA-4 blockade in lung cancer. Study-level points and caveats: Response was reportedly best predicted by early blood T cell clone dynamics, with interferon-beta.

Profiling relied on immunoSEQ multiplex PCR, and the TCRdb table lists in-frame clones only, not all of them. The sample has 43,000 or so clones, roughly 65% seen once. This clone was recorded many times. What it binds is unknown. The CDR3 extends over 14 amino acids. Deletions cut 2 bases from V and 2 bases from J, with 10 bases between. Germline-derived CDR1 and CDR2 are SNHLY and FYNNEI. The V call is TRBV2, the J call TRBJ2-7, with D possibly being TRBD1 (5 bases). This receptor was obtained from a human donor with non-small cell lung cancer who had a partial response to radiotherapy plus ipilimumab. The sample in question was peripheral blood, obtained from a patient treated with radiotherapy plus ipilimumab. CDR3 coding DNA: TGTGCCAGCAGTGAATACAGGAAGACCTACGAGCAGTACTTC. This codes for CASSEYRKTYEQYF.